This TCR beta chain is from a study of shared clonotypes between healthy human individuals. About the study: Three plates each covered CD4 naive and memory; CD8 naive two, CD8 memory one.

This CDR3 has 13 amino acids. Germline CDR1 reads SGHRS; CDR2 reads YFSETQ. V was pared by 5 bases and J by 7 bases, with 12 bases between. Across several immunoSEQ plates, the genomic DNA of each subset was split evenly. Using immunoSEQ multiplex PCR, the repertoire was profiled, and TCRdb retains in-frame clones only, with some absent. The repertoire includes some 1,600,000 clones, 95% to 99% of them detected once, and less than 0.55% sits in the top ten. The rearrangement joins TRBV5-1 to TRBJ1-4; tentative D call: TRBD1 (6 bases). Sequencing was carried out using naive CD4+ T cells sorted from blood. The subset denotes: CD45RA+ positively selected. The origin of this receptor is a man aged 30-40 years in good health. The CDR3 sequence: CASSFSGAEKLFF. DNA of the CDR3: TGCGCCAGCAGTTTCTCAGGGGCTGAAAAACTGTTTTTT.